The 3 T cell receptor beta chains below were found in one sample sequenced in a study of beta chain features in type 1 diabetes. Reverse transcribing all isolated RNA meant expressed TCRB transcripts were sequenced. Here immunoSEQ multiplex PCR was the method, and the copy in TCRdb shows in-frame clones only, minus some. Altogether fewer than 900,000 clones are present, 17% being singletons, with the ten largest covering about 0.02%. Sequencing was performed on naive CD4+ T cells from blood. These receptors were taken from a woman aged 18-35 years in good health.

This clone was detected a few times. V and J are TRBV7-2 and TRBJ2-3; no clear D. The CDR3 covers 14 residues. The V end was cut by 5 bases, the J end by 0 bases, with 9 bases between. Germline lookup yields CDR1 SGHTA and CDR2 FQGNSA. The CDR3 DNA reads as TGTGCCAGCAGCGGTTGGGCTAGCACAGATACGCAGTATTTT. Translated, it gives CASSGWASTDTQYF.

The chain recombines TRBV10-3 with TRBJ2-5; D may match TRBD1 or TRBD2 (5 bases each). Germline V gene data show CDR1 as ENHRY and CDR2 as SYGVKD. V shed 7 bases and J shed 3 bases, with 15 bases lying between them. This CDR3 region has 14 residues. The CDR3 region is CAIKSGQGEETQYF. In nucleotides, the CDR3 is TGTGCCATCAAGAGCGGCCAGGGTGAAGAGACCCAGTACTTC.

The sample holds a few counts of this clone. V gene TRBV4-2 combines with J gene TRBJ1-1; 7 bases match TRBD1. V was pared by 4 bases and J by 3 bases, with 5 bases of the junction left unmatched. Germline-derived CDR1 and CDR2 are LGHNA and YNFKEQ. The length of the CDR3 is 14 residues. The DNA of the CDR3 is TGTGCCAGCAGCCCACGGGACAGTTACACTGAAGCTTTCTTT. Translation: CASSPRDSYTEAFF.